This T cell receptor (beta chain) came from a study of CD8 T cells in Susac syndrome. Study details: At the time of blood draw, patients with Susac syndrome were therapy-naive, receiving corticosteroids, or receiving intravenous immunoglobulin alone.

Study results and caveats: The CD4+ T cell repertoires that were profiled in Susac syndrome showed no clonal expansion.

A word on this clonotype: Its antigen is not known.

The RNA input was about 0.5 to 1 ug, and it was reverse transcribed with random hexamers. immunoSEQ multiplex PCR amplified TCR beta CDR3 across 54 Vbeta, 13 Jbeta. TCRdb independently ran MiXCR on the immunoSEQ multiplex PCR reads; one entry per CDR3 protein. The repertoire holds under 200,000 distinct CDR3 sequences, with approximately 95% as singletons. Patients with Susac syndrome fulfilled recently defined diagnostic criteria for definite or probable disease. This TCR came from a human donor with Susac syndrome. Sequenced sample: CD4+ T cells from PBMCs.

The CDR3 sequence is CASSLGQGRGQPQHF. The CDR3 DNA reads TGTGCCAGCAGTTTGGGGCAGGGGCGCGGTCAGCCCCAGCATTTT. V and J are TRBV27 and TRBJ1-5; D is perhaps TRBD1 (6 bases). The V gene lost 3 bases and the J gene lost 6 bases, with 15 bases spanning the gap. CDR3 length: 15 residues. The V gene's germline CDR1 is MNHEY and CDR2 SMNVEV (reference sequence).